Listed below are T cell receptor beta chains from one sample, sequenced in a study of blood T cell repertoires in COVID-19. Generated by immunoSEQ multiplex PCR, the TCRdb table keeps only in-frame clones and is missing some. The table records fewer than 350,000 clones, roughly 85% of them present only once. The sample consisted of PBMCs or T cells enriched from blood (not recorded which). These receptors were obtained from a woman in her 30s who had been exposed to COVID-19. CDR3s include the opening cysteine and the closing phenylalanine or tryptophan. Each record gives: V gene, clone size, D gene, J gene, CDR3 DNA, CDR3 protein. D genes are given only for firm matches. Expanded clones are given a class, and other clones once, few, many or no size at all.

>TRBV20-1|.|.|TRBJ1-2
TGCAGTGCTAGAGATGAGGAGGGCTACACCTTC
CSARDEEGYTF
>TRBV30|.|.|TRBJ1-4
TGTGCCTGGAGTGTACGGGGACTTACAACTAATGAAAAACTGTTTTTT
CAWSVRGLTTNEKLFF
>TRBV6-4|.|.|TRBJ2-7
TGTGCCAGCAGTCCGAACCAAGTAGTCGAGCAGTACTTC
CASSPNQVVEQYF
>TRBV6-1|.|.|TRBJ1-5
TGTGCCAGCAGAGAAGCGTTGGACAGAATATATATATATACCGAATATATAGGCAATCAGCCCCAGCATTTT
CASREALDRIYIYTEYIGNQPQHF
>TRBV3-1/TRBV3-2|.|TRBD2|TRBJ2-5
TGTGCCAGCAGCCACCCCCGAGGGACTAGCGGGGGCTTCCAAGAGACCCAGTACTTC
CASSHPRGTSGGFQETQYF
>TRBV19|.|.|TRBJ2-1
TGTGCCAGTAGTTCTAGACAGCACAATGAGCAGTTCTTC
CASSSRQHNEQFF
>TRBV5-1|.|.|TRBJ1-5
TGCGCCAGCAGCTTGGACGGTGGGAGTCAGCCCCAGCATTTT
CASSLDGGSQPQHF
>TRBV28|.|.|TRBJ1-5
TGTGCCAGCAGCGAATGGCAGGGTAAGGGTCAGCCCCAGCATTTT
CASSEWQGKGQPQHF
>TRBV2|.|.|TRBJ1-2
TGTGCCAGCACACTCTCAGGGTCCGAATTTAACTATGGCTACACCTTC
CASTLSGSEFNYGYTF
>TRBV7-6|.|TRBD1|TRBJ1-5
TGTGCCAGCAGCTTAGGAACAGGGGTTTATAGCAATCAGCCCCAGCATTTT
CASSLGTGVYSNQPQHF
>TRBV28|.|.|TRBJ1-4
TGTGCCAGTGGGAGCGCGGGATCTAATGAAAAACTGTTTTTT
CASGSAGSNEKLFF
>TRBV2|once|.|TRBJ2-3
TGTGCCAGCAGCGGGAGCGGTCTTAGCACAGATACGCAGTATTTT
CASSGSGLSTDTQYF
>TRBV28|.|TRBD1|TRBJ1-6
TGTGCCAGCAGTTTGGGCCCACAGGGGAGGCAGTCACCCCTCCACTTT
CASSLGPQGRQSPLHF
>TRBV6-1|.|.|TRBJ2-3
TGTGCCAGCAGTGAAAATACGGCGGCCACAGATACGCAGTATTTT
CASSENTAATDTQYF
>TRBV7-3|once|.|TRBJ2-7
TGTGCCAGCAGCTTTCATCGGGAGTCCTACGAGCAGTACTTC
CASSFHRESYEQYF
>TRBV5-1|once|.|TRBJ2-5
TGCGCCAGCAGACCCGACAGAGAGACCCAGTACTTC
CASRPDRETQYF
>TRBV5-1|.|TRBD1|TRBJ1-1
TGCGCCAGCAGCGGACCGGGACAGGGGGCGCTGGGCACTGAAGCTTTCTTT
CASSGPGQGALGTEAFF
>TRBV11-2|.|TRBD1|TRBJ2-5
TGTGCCAGCAGCGTCGGACAGGGCAGCGAGACCCAGTACTTC
CASSVGQGSETQYF
>TRBV9|.|.|TRBJ1-3
TGTGCCAGCAGCGTAGAAACTTCTAGCTCTGGAAACACCATATATTTT
CASSVETSSSGNTIYF
>TRBV19|.|.|TRBJ2-1
TGTGCCAGTAGTTCTAGGGCCGGAAGGGGCGATGAGCAGTTCTTC
CASSSRAGRGDEQFF
>TRBV9|.|.|TRBJ1-2
TGTGCCAGCAGCGTAGAGTCAGGGAATTATGGCTACACCTTC
CASSVESGNYGYTF
>TRBV9|.|.|TRBJ2-2
TGTGCCAGCAGAAAGCTAGCTAATACCGGGGAGCTGTTTTTT
CASRKLANTGELFF
>TRBV12-3/TRBV12-4|once|.|TRBJ2-2
TGTGCCAGCGCGAGGCTGAACACCGGGGAGCTGTTTTTT
CASARLNTGELFF
>TRBV7-9|.|TRBD1|TRBJ2-7
TGTGCCAGCAGCCGGACAGGAGCTGGAACCTACGAGCAGTACTTC
CASSRTGAGTYEQYF
>TRBV7-3|.|.|TRBJ1-6
TGTGCCAGCAGCTTATGGGGAGGGAACTCACCCCTCCACTTT
CASSLWGGNSPLHF
>TRBV19|.|.|TRBJ2-3
TGTGCCAGTAGTGTGTCGAGTAGCACAGATACGCAGTATTTT
CASSVSSSTDTQYF
>TRBV5-1|.|TRBD1|TRBJ1-5
TGCGCCAGCAGCTTCACAGGGGATCAGCCCCAGCATTTT
CASSFTGDQPQHF
>TRBV9|many|.|TRBJ2-7
TGTGCCAGCAGCGTAGAGTCCAGGTCCGAGCAGTACTTC
CASSVESRSEQYF
>TRBV10-1|.|TRBD1|TRBJ1-5
TGCGCCAGCAGTGAACGGGACAGGACTAATTCCAATAGCAATCAGCCCCAGCATTTT
CASSERDRTNSNSNQPQHF
>TRBV2|.|.|TRBJ2-3
TGTGCCAGCAGTGAACGGCTAGCGATCTCCGATACGCAGTATTTT
CASSERLAISDTQYF
>TRBV30|.|.|TRBJ1-2
TGTGCCTGGAGTGAGGGGGACTATGGCTACACCTTC
CAWSEGDYGYTF
>TRBV4-2|.|.|TRBJ1-2
TGTGCCAGCAGCCAAGAGGACAGAAACTATGGCTACACCTTC
CASSQEDRNYGYTF
>TRBV25-1|many|.|TRBJ1-2
TGTGCCAGCAGTGAATTAGCTAACTATGGCTACACCTTC
CASSELANYGYTF
>TRBV19|.|TRBD2|TRBJ2-1
TGTGCCAGTATAGGGCGGGAGAACAATGAGCAGTTCTTC
CASIGRENNEQFF
>TRBV30|.|TRBD2|TRBJ2-5
TGTGCCTGGAGACCCGGGACTAGCCAAGAGACCCAGTACTTC
CAWRPGTSQETQYF
>TRBV15|.|.|TRBJ2-7
TGTGCCACCAGCAGAGCCAGGGGCTACGAGCAGTACTTC
CATSRARGYEQYF
>TRBV6-5|.|.|TRBJ1-6
TGTGCCAGCAGCCCACCGGGAGGGTATAATTCACCCCTCCACTTT
CASSPPGGYNSPLHF
>TRBV7-9|.|TRBD1|TRBJ1-1
TGTGCCAGCAGCTTTGGCCCGGGACAGGGGTATGGCACTGAAGCTTTCTTT
CASSFGPGQGYGTEAFF
>TRBV10-3|.|.|TRBJ1-5
TGTGCCATCAGTGAATCCAAGCGGGCGAATCAGCCCCAGCATTTT
CAISESKRANQPQHF